The 27 T cell receptor beta chains presented below share a single source sample, sequenced in a study of monozygotic twins with inflammatory bowel disease. From the 5' RACE reads, TCRdb lists one entry per CDR3 protein and no DNA. The sample table sets out about 300,000 distinct CDR3 sequences. Sequencing input: blood. These receptors were collected from a human donor with ulcerative colitis or Crohn's disease, or a healthy co-twin of an affected twin (not recorded which).

This chain links TRBV12-3 or TRBV12-4 with TRBJ1-6; the TRBD1 assignment by TCRdb is unverifiable without DNA. CDR3 length: 15 residues. This CDR3 is CASSQDRVESSPLHF.

This chain joins TRBV20-1 and TRBJ2-7; TCRdb proposes TRBD2, but this gene call is untestable without DNA. Per the germline V gene, CDR1 is DFQATT and CDR2 is SNEGSKA (reference sequence). The CDR3 has 16 amino acids. The chain's CDR3 is CSASGLAGGVPYEQYF.

The chain couples TRBV29-1 to TRBJ2-4; TCRdb indicates TRBD2, and absent DNA this call remains unverified. This CDR3 has 19 residues. The V gene's germline CDR1 is SQVTM and CDR2 ANQGSEA. The CDR3 loop is CSVEAYPGRGSKAKNIQYF.

V gene TRBV12-3 or TRBV12-4 combines with J gene TRBJ1-1. The length of the CDR3 is 12 residues. The CDR3 sequence: CASSPARAEAFF.

This chain connects TRBV15 to TRBJ2-1; as DNA is missing, the TRBD1 call by TCRdb cannot be tested. Per the germline V gene, CDR1 is LNHNV and CDR2 is YYDKDF (reference sequence). CDR3 length: 16 amino acids. CDR3: CATRSTGTGGYNEQFF.

The chain couples TRBV9 to TRBJ1-5; TCRdb calls TRBD1, which cannot be checked without DNA. The CDR3 runs to 16 residues. Germline V gene sequence: CDR1 SGDLS, CDR2 YYNGEE. The CDR3 region is CASSVGATPGNQPQHF.

V is TRBV20-1 and J is TRBJ2-5; the D call from TCRdb, TRBD2, cannot be confirmed without DNA. The CDR3 covers 13 residues. In germline, CDR1 is DFQATT, CDR2 SNEGSKA (reference sequence). CDR3 residues: CSAGTSGKETQYF.

The chain combines TRBV18 with TRBJ2-3; TCRdb's D call of TRBD2 is untestable without DNA. This CDR3 is 16 amino acids long. Germline V gene sequence: CDR1 KGHSH, CDR2 LQKENI. Here the CDR3 reads CASSPGAIAGTDTQYF.

The chain employs TRBV20-1 and TRBJ1-4; TCRdb's D gene call, TRBD1, goes unchecked for lack of DNA. The CDR3 spans 14 residues. Per germline, CDR1 DFQATT and CDR2 SNEGSKA (reference sequence). The CDR3 protein is CSAVDRTANKKLFF.

The chain has TRBV7-4 and TRBJ2-7. The germline CDR1 and CDR2 sequences are SGHVT and SQSDAQ. CDR3 length: 13 amino acids. The CDR3 loop reads CASSPNTECEQYF.

The chain couples TRBV29-1 to TRBJ2-3; TCRdb's D call, TRBD2, is unchecked because there is no DNA. The germline gives CDR1 SQVTM, CDR2 ANQGSEA. The CDR3 contains 17 residues. The CDR3 sequence is CSVELRTSGRATDTQYF.

This chain connects TRBV7-2 to TRBJ2-1; TCRdb's D gene call, TRBD2, goes unchecked for lack of DNA. The V gene's germline CDR1 is SGHTA and CDR2 FQGNSA. This CDR3 has 14 residues. The CDR3 loop is CASSLTSGGNEQFF.

V gene TRBV7-2 combines with J gene TRBJ1-5; the TRBD1 assignment by TCRdb is unverifiable without DNA. The V gene's germline CDR1 is SGHTA and CDR2 FQGNSA. The CDR3 totals 13 residues. The CDR3 sequence is CASSPGGYQPQHF.

This chain connects TRBV20-1 to TRBJ2-1. From germline, CDR1 is DFQATT and CDR2 SNEGSKA (reference sequence). This CDR3 is 11 amino acids long. This chain's CDR3 is CSASYHNEQFF.

The rearrangement uses TRBV24-1 and TRBJ2-1; absent DNA, TCRdb's TRBD2 call cannot be checked. The CDR3 has 16 amino acids. CDR1 is KGHDR, CDR2 SFDVKD, per germline. CDR3 sequence reads: CATSDFGAGALNEQFF.

The chain uses TRBV28 and TRBJ2-1; the D call of TRBD1 rests on TCRdb alone, since no DNA is present to check it. The CDR3 covers 16 residues. CDR1 is MDHEN and CDR2 is SYDVKM in the germline V gene. This chain's CDR3 is CASNPLTGDSYNEQFF.

The V call is TRBV9, the J call TRBJ2-3; TCRdb gives TRBD2 as the D gene, but with no DNA this cannot be confirmed. Germline loops: CDR1 SGDLS, CDR2 YYNGEE. The CDR3 totals 16 residues. The CDR3 is CASSGRTSGPRDTQYF.

The V call is TRBV12-3 or TRBV12-4, the J call TRBJ2-7; TCRdb's D call, TRBD1, is unchecked because there is no DNA. This CDR3 spans 15 amino acids. CDR3 sequence: CASSLVGAASYEQYF.

This rearrangement joins TRBV29-1 to TRBJ2-3. The CDR3 length is 14 residues. Germline V lookup: CDR1 SQVTM, CDR2 ANQGSEA. CDR3 sequence reads: CSVEDLVGTDTQYF.

The gene calls are TRBV7-8 and TRBJ2-1; TCRdb gives TRBD2 as the D gene, but with no DNA this cannot be confirmed. The germline gives CDR1 SGHVS, CDR2 FQNEAQ. This CDR3 comprises 17 residues. The CDR3: CASSLARLAGVSNEQFF.

The V gene is TRBV12-3 or TRBV12-4, the J gene TRBJ1-1. This CDR3 has 14 amino acids. The CDR3 loop reads CASKKTVTNTEAFF.

This sequence joins TRBV12-3 or TRBV12-4 and TRBJ2-5. The CDR3 totals 11 residues. CDR3 sequence: CASSSYSTQYF.

This CDR3 is CASSLPRGPSVATNEKLFF. The chain couples TRBV7-8 to TRBJ1-4. The length of the CDR3 is 19 residues. Germline assignment: CDR1 SGHVS and CDR2 FQNEAQ.

The V and J genes are TRBV6-1 and TRBJ2-7; the TCRdb call, TRBD2, lacks DNA for checking. The germline CDR1 and CDR2 sequences are MNHNS and SASEGT. This CDR3 region has 14 residues. The CDR3 sequence: CASSSLAVSSEQYF.

This chain uses TRBV9 with TRBJ2-2. Germline CDR1 and CDR2: SGDLS and YYNGEE. The CDR3 runs to 14 residues. This CDR3 reads CASKKADNTGELFF.

The chain carries TRBV10-1 and TRBJ2-3. Germline assignment: CDR1 WNHNN and CDR2 SYGVQD (reference sequence). The CDR3 has 15 amino acids. The CDR3 loop is CASSEAGLASDTQYF.

This chain uses TRBV18 with TRBJ2-7; TCRdb returns TRBD1, unconfirmable since there is no DNA. This CDR3 spans 15 amino acids. Looked up from germline, CDR1 is KGHSH and CDR2 is LQKENI. The CDR3 loop is CASSSSRGTPYEQYF.